A selection of T cell receptor beta chains follows, all from one sample in a study of T cell repertoires in cytomegalovirus infection. TCRdb passed the reads through MiXCR, listing each CDR3 protein once. The sample lists about 920,000 distinct CDR3 sequences, approximately 30% occurring once. These TCRs are of unknown antigen specificity. Here the sequenced sample was cultured CD8+ T cells from PBMCs, taken from culture after CMV antigen stimulation. The source is a human donor in good health (CMV status not recorded). Some clones in this sample may be carry-over from other donors' samples. CDR3s include the opening cysteine and the closing phenylalanine or tryptophan.

TRBV7-9,CASSLGVFGELFF
TRBV4-1,CASSQDSRATNEKLFF
TRBV4-1,CASSHYYGYTF
TRBV20-1,CSVSGEGRALGYGYTF
TRBV7-8,CASSGGEGGETQYF
TRBV10-3,CAIRMQNNRTYEQYF
TRBV7-6,CASSLGVAMGEQFF
TRBV29-1,CSAMSIDGEAFF
TRBV5-5,CASSSGQPHFFNQPQHF
TRBV12-3/TRBV12-4,CASSPLGGGTGEQFF
TRBV7-3,CASSLDGYGGTDTQYF
TRBV7-9,CASSPPGSPSYEQYF
TRBV5-5,CASTAGSYAGEQFF
TRBV7-6,CASSLAREGPRSGANVLTF
TRBV4-1,CASSLIWGTGQSLGNIQYF
TRBV7-6,CASSSGIYTTGELFF
TRBV11-3,CASSSRVKETGELFF
TRBV19,CASSISGGDNEQFF
TRBV7-6,CASSLVQEKNYGYTF
TRBV6-6,CACSTRDRVTSSYNEQFF
TRBV11-3,CVSTTAEGARTGELFF
TRBV7-1,CASSETSGNEQFF
TRBV29-1,CSVDGTEKNGYTF
TRBV12-3/TRBV12-4,CAGTDSGNTIYF
TRBV7-6,CASSPPGPGDNEQFF
TRBV28,CASSSPLRGLAGANTGELFF